Only one count was recorded for the clone carrying this T cell receptor (beta chain). This CDR3 has 13 residues. Trimming removed 4 bases at V and 6 bases at J, with 10 bases between. The germline CDR1 and CDR2 sequences are SGHVS and FQNEAQ. As handled by the study authors: Amplification from reference gene primers served as the basis for estimated nucleated cell counts. Some clones are missing from TCRdb's copy, which holds only in-frame ones; the method was immunoSEQ multiplex PCR. Clone size and the V and J calls come from that table; the DNA yielded D and trimming. This repertoire shows more than 110,000 clones, approximately 90% found once; its top ten account for around 3.2%. The data were obtained in a study of blood T cell repertoires in COVID-19. The wider study: COVID-19 samples collected from the United States, Italy and Spain covered acute and convalescent phases. T cells, B-cell-depleted T cells, or PBMCs supplied cDNA or gDNA.

The V gene is TRBV7-8, the J gene TRBJ1-5; D ambiguous. Source material: peripheral blood. The TCR comes from a man aged 60 to 75 with active or convalescent COVID-19. Here the CDR3 DNA reads TGTGCCAGCAGCTCTTCCCGGGGTCAGCCCCAGCATTTT. Protein product: CASSSSRGQPQHF.